This entry concerns a single T cell receptor (beta chain). From germline, CDR1 is SGHAT and CDR2 FQNNGV. The CDR3 spans 14 residues. With 2 bases removed from V and 0 bases from J, the gap between germline ends came to 5 bases. Amplification yielded TCR beta CDR3 regions, with RNA transcripts as the source. TCR CDR3 regions were first amplified by RT-PCR with HTBI primers. A single record per CDR3 protein comes from TCRdb applying MiXCR to the multiplex PCR reads. The sample gives 380,000 or so distinct CDR3 sequences, about a fifth of which show up once; 3.7% is in the top ten. The entry originates in a study of T cells in Graves' hyperthyroidism and ophthalmopathy.

This sequence joins TRBV11-2 and TRBJ2-4; no reliable D call. The source material was blood. The sequence was collected from a woman aged 18-29 years with Graves' hyperthyroidism. CDR3 residues: CASSLWGAKNIQYF. CDR3 DNA sequence: TGTGCCAGCAGCTTATGGGGAGCCAAAAACATTCAGTACTTC. Filled out from reference TRBV11-2 and TRBJ2-4, the complete variable domain reads EAGVAQSPRYKIIEKRQSVAFWCNPISGHATLYWYQQILGQGPKLLIQFQNNGVVDDSQLPKDRFSAERLKGVDSTLKIQPAKLEDSAVYLCASSLWGAKNIQYFGAGTRLSVL.